The clone carrying this T cell receptor (beta chain) was detected many times. Its antigen is undetermined. The data originate from a study of molecular identifiers for immune sequencing clone quantification. On the study more broadly: Replicate experiments divided RNA from about 20,000 or 100,000 naive CD8 cells into five parts and sequenced four.

Broader study findings: Clones that exceeded 20 RNA copies held over 97% of effector molecules, yet under 1% in naive cells. Sizes of highly expanded clones could be underestimated through identical TCRs sharing a barcode.

Using its own MiXCR run on the PCR reads, TCRdb lists one record per CDR3 protein. The sample carries around 40,000 distinct CDR3 sequences, about 19% recorded once. Sorting was used to obtain naive CD8 T cells (CD8+CD4-CCR7+CD45RA+). This CDR3 has 17 residues. From germline, CDR1 is MNHEY and CDR2 SVGEGT. V was pared by 3 bases and J by 0 bases, with 16 bases between. The source of this sequence is a human donor in good health. Some libraries in this study had Jurkat cell RNA spiked in. The sequenced sample consisted of naive CD8+ T cells from blood, with Jurkat cell RNA spiked in. Subset: FACS-sorted CD8+CD4-CCR7+CD45RA+ naive T cells. V is TRBV6-2 or TRBV6-3 and J is TRBJ2-3; TRBD2 might be the D (5 bases). The DNA for the CDR3 is TGTGCCAGCAGTTATTCTTTCGGGATTACTAGCACAGATACGCAGTATTTT. It codes for CASSYSFGITSTDTQYF.